This T cell receptor beta chain originates from a study of blood T cell repertoires in COVID-19. Study at large: The origin of the acute and convalescent COVID-19 samples was the United States, Italy and Spain.

Trimming cost V 1 base and J 0 bases, with 10 bases left between them. This CDR3 is 16 amino acids long. Germline V gives CDR1 MGHRA, CDR2 YSYEKL. Per the authors' pipeline: Counts of nucleated cells, estimated from reference gene primer amplification, were obtained. Using immunoSEQ multiplex PCR, the repertoire was profiled, and TCRdb retains in-frame clones only, with some absent. For V, J and clone size, that table is used; D and trimming come from the DNA. The data show roughly 150,000 clones, just under 90% seen once. Specimen: peripheral blood. The J gene is TRBJ2-1, the V gene TRBV4-1; perhaps TRBD2 as D (5 bases). This receptor was taken from an elderly woman with acute or convalescent COVID-19. The CDR3 DNA reads TGCGCCAGCAGCCAAGCTTACGGGGACTCCTACAATGAGCAGTTCTTC. Its translation: CASSQAYGDSYNEQFF.